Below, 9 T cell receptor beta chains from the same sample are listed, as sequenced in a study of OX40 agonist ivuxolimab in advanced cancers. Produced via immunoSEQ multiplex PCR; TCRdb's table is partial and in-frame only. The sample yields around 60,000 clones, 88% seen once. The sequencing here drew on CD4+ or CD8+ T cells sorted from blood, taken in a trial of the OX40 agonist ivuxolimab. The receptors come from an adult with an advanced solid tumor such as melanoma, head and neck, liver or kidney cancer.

CDR3 residues: CASSSSGRSSYNEQFF. In DNA, the CDR3 is TGTGCCAGTAGCTCTAGCGGGAGGAGCTCCTACAATGAGCAGTTCTTC. The rearrangement joins TRBV19 to TRBJ2-1; TRBD2 aligns across 11 bases. V lost 6 bases, J lost 0 bases, and 4 bases stayed unmatched. Germline V gene data show CDR1 as LNHDA and CDR2 as SQIVND (reference sequence). CDR3 length: 16 amino acids.

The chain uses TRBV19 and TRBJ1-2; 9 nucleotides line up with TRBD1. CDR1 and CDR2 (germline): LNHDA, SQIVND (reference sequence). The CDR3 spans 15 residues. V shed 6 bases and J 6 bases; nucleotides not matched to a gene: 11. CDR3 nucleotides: TGTGCCAGTAGACAACGGACAGGGGAAAAGGATGGCTACACCTTC. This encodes CASRQRTGEKDGYTF.

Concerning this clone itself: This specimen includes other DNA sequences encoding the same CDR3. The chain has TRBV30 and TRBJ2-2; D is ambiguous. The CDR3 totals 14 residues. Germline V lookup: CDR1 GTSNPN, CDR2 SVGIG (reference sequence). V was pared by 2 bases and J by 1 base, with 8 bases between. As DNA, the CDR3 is TGTGCCTGGAGTAAGGGTGGGAACACCGGGGAGCTGTTTTTT. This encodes CAWSKGGNTGELFF.

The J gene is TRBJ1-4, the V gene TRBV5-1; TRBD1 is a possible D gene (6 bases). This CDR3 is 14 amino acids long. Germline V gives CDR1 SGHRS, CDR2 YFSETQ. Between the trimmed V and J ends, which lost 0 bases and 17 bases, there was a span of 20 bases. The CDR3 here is CASSLESLQGRIFF. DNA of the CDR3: TGCGCCAGCAGCTTGGAATCGTTACAGGGAAGAATTTTTTTT. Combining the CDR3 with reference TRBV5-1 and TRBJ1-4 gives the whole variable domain KAGVTQTPRYLIKTRGQQVTLSCSPISGHRSVSWYQQTPGQGLQFLFEYFSETQRNKGNFPGRFSGRQFSNSRSEMNVSTLELGDSALYLCASSLESLQGRIFFGSGTQLSVL.

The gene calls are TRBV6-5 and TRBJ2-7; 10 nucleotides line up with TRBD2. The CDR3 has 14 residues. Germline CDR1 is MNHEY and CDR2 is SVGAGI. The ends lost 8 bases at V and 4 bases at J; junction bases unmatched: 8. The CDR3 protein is CASWGVAGGYEQYF. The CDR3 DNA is TGTGCCAGCTGGGGGGTAGCGGGAGGTTACGAGCAGTACTTC.

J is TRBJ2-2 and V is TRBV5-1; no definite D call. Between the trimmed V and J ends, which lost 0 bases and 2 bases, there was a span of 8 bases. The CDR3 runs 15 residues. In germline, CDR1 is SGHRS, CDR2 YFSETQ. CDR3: CASSLGGSNTGELFF. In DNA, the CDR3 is TGCGCCAGCAGCTTGGGGGGAAGCAACACCGGGGAGCTGTTTTTT. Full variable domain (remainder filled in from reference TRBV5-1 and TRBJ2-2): KAGVTQTPRYLIKTRGQQVTLSCSPISGHRSVSWYQQTPGQGLQFLFEYFSETQRNKGNFPGRFSGRQFSNSRSEMNVSTLELGDSALYLCASSLGGSNTGELFFGEGSRLTVL.

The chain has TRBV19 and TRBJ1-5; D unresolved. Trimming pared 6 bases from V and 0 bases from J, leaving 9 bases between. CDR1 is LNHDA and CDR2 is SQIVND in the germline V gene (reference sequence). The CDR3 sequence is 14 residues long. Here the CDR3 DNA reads TGTGCCAGTAGCCGCGTCCATAGCAATCAGCCCCAGCATTTT. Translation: CASSRVHSNQPQHF.

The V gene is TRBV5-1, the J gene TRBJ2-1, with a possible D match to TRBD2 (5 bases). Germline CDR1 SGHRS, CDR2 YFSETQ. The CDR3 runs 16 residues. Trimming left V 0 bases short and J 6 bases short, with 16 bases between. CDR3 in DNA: TGCGCCAGCAGCTTGGCACCCGGCGGAGGTTTCAATGAGCAGTTCTTC. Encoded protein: CASSLAPGGGFNEQFF.

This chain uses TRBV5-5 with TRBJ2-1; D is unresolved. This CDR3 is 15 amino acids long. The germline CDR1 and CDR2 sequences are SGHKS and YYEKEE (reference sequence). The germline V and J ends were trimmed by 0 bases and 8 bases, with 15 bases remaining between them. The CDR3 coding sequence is TGTGCCAGCAGCTTGGCCGAGAATCCGCCTTATGAGCAGTTCTTC. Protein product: CASSLAENPPYEQFF.